Below are 29 T cell receptor beta chains sequenced from a single sample in a study of blood T cell repertoires in COVID-19. The repertoire was sequenced with immunoSEQ multiplex PCR; TCRdb's copy has only in-frame clones and lacks some. Of about 430,000 clones listed, about 88% are singletons. Sequences were obtained from PBMCs or T cells enriched from blood (not recorded which). The receptors come from a woman aged 18-35 years who had been exposed to COVID-19.

The chain uses TRBV29-1 and TRBJ2-7, with D perhaps matching TRBD2 (6 bases). The germline V and J ends were trimmed by 4 bases and 2 bases, with 6 bases remaining between them. The CDR3 spans 11 residues. The germline V gene has CDR1 SQVTM and CDR2 ANQGSEA. The CDR3 nucleotides are TGCAGCGTTGGGGGGGCCTACGAGCAGTACTTC. Its translation: CSVGGAYEQYF.

The V and J genes are TRBV28 and TRBJ2-2; D call uncertain. The CDR3 is made up of 14 amino acids. CDR1 MDHEN and CDR2 SYDVKM come from the germline V gene. The V end was cut by 2 bases, the J end by 4 bases, with 8 bases between. CDR3 sequence reads: CASSLDRVTGELFF. CDR3 DNA sequence: TGTGCCAGCAGTTTAGACCGGGTCACCGGGGAGCTGTTTTTT.

This chain joins TRBV28 and TRBJ1-2, with 8 bases that match TRBD1. Germline V gives CDR1 MDHEN, CDR2 SYDVKM. V was pared by 5 bases and J by 8 bases, with 13 bases of the junction left unmatched. The CDR3 sequence is 15 residues long. The CDR3 protein is CASSPPTGTGGGYTF. CDR3 sequence (DNA): TGTGCCAGCAGTCCCCCCACCGGGACAGGAGGGGGCTACACCTTC.

V gene TRBV7-9 combines with J gene TRBJ2-5, with TRBD2 matching 9 bases. The CDR3 has 18 residues. V dropped 5 bases and J dropped 2; count of bases not matched to a gene: 15. Per the germline V gene, CDR1 is SEHNR and CDR2 is FQNEAQ (reference sequence). CDR3 sequence (DNA): TGTGCCAGCAGCCACGGACTGGTTCTAGCGGGGAAACAAGAGACCCAGTACTTC. Residues: CASSHGLVLAGKQETQYF.

The chain carries TRBV27 and TRBJ1-5, with 8 bases lining up with TRBD1. Germline CDR1 and CDR2: MNHEY and SMNVEV (reference sequence). Germline trimming cut 5 bases from V and 6 bases from J; bases unmatched to any gene: 9. There are 15 residues in the CDR3. DNA of the CDR3: TGTGCCAGCAGTGCCGACAGGGGAGGAGGTCAGCCCCAGCATTTT. It encodes CASSADRGGGQPQHF.

This chain uses TRBV27 with TRBJ2-7, with 9 bases fitting TRBD1. The V segment lost 4 bases and the J segment 4 bases; nucleotides outside the gene matches: 11. Germline lookup yields CDR1 MNHEY and CDR2 SMNVEV (reference sequence). The CDR3 contains 16 residues. The DNA of the CDR3 is TGTGCCAGCAGTTCCACCCCCGGGACAGGGAGATACGAGCAGTACTTC. Its protein is CASSSTPGTGRYEQYF.

This chain links TRBV19 with TRBJ2-7; 9 nucleotides line up with TRBD1. Germline values: CDR1 LNHDA, CDR2 SQIVND (reference sequence). The CDR3 length is 15 residues. With 1 base clipped from V and 3 bases from J, the junction kept 4 bases outside the gene matches. Here the CDR3 reads CASSIAGQGSYEQYF. The CDR3 DNA is TGTGCCAGTAGTATAGCGGGACAGGGTAGCTACGAGCAGTACTTC.

CDR3 in amino acids: CASSPTGVAGARDTQYF. In nucleotides, the CDR3 is TGTGCCAGCAGCCCGACCGGGGTAGCGGGAGCCAGAGATACGCAGTATTTT. The chain uses TRBV7-9 and TRBJ2-3, with 9 bases aligning to TRBD2. Germline-derived CDR1 and CDR2 are SEHNR and FQNEAQ (reference sequence). J gave up 5 bases and V 5 bases, and 14 bases lay outside the gene matches. The CDR3 runs to 17 residues. The full variable domain, in which reference TRBV7-9 and TRBJ2-3 provide the parts outside the CDR3, is DTGVSQNPRHKITKRGQNVTFRCDPISEHNRLYWYRQTLGQGPEFLTYFQNEAQLEKSRLLSDRFSAERPKGSFSTLEIQRTEQGDSAMYLCASSPTGVAGARDTQYFGPGTRLTVL.

The chain links TRBV27 to TRBJ1-2, with 10 bases identical to TRBD1. Losses at the gene ends were 5 bases for V and 6 bases for J; bases not matched to a gene: 15. Per germline, CDR1 MNHEY and CDR2 SMNVEV (reference sequence). The CDR3 sequence is 17 residues long. The CDR3 nucleotides are TGTGCCAGCAGTCTTAAAGACCTCCCCGGGACAGGGGATGGCTACACCTTC. It yields the protein CASSLKDLPGTGDGYTF.

This CDR3 reads CASSLGDRVGEQYF. The CDR3 nucleotides read TGTGCCAGCAGCTTAGGGGACAGGGTCGGCGAGCAGTACTTC. The V and J genes are TRBV7-8 and TRBJ2-7; 9 nucleotides agree with TRBD1. The junction had 4 bases not matched to a gene; V was cut back by 1 base and J by 6 bases. Germline V gene data show CDR1 as SGHVS and CDR2 as FQNEAQ. This CDR3 contains 14 residues.

This clone showed up just a few times. This chain links TRBV7-9 with TRBJ2-1; 8 nucleotides align to TRBD1. Germline CDR1 and CDR2: SEHNR and FQNEAQ (reference sequence). Losses at the gene ends were 1 base for V and 3 bases for J; bases not matched to a gene: 2. The CDR3 has 15 residues. For the CDR3, the DNA is TGTGCCAGCAGCTTAGGGGACAGGATCTACAATGAGCAGTTCTTC. Translating it yields CASSLGDRIYNEQFF.

The chain recombines TRBV11-1 with TRBJ2-3, with 7 bases that match TRBD2. V dropped 5 bases and J dropped 0; count of bases not matched to a gene: 8. CDR3 length: 16 amino acids. CDR1 is SGHAT, CDR2 FQDESV, per germline (reference sequence). CDR3 residues: CASSLERGGSTDTQYF. For the CDR3, the DNA is TGTGCCAGCAGCCTCGAGCGGGGCGGGAGCACAGATACGCAGTATTTT.

The gene calls are TRBV28 and TRBJ2-7, with 8 bases identical to TRBD1. V was clipped by 6 bases and J by 0 bases; unmatched bases: 7. The CDR3 is 15 amino acids. Per the germline V gene, CDR1 is MDHEN and CDR2 is SYDVKM. The CDR3 is CASRPGQESSYEQYF. CDR3 in DNA: TGTGCCAGCAGACCGGGACAGGAGAGCTCCTACGAGCAGTACTTC.

The J gene is TRBJ1-5, the V gene TRBV19; D possibly corresponds to TRBD1 (5 bases). The CDR3 totals 13 residues. In germline, CDR1 is LNHDA, CDR2 SQIVND (reference sequence). The V end lost 10 bases, the J end lost 1 base, and 11 bases lay between the germline ends. The CDR3 reads CATGGGSNQPQHF. As DNA, the CDR3 is TGTGCCACGGGGGGGGGAAGCAATCAGCCCCAGCATTTT.

The chain joins TRBV7-2 to TRBJ2-2; 7 bases match TRBD2. Trimming removed 2 bases from V and 1 base from J; junction bases left unmatched: 4. The CDR3 has 16 residues. In germline, CDR1 is SGHTA, CDR2 FQGNSA. The CDR3 coding sequence is TGTGCCAGCAGCTTATCGCTAGCGGTGAACACCGGGGAGCTGTTTTTT. Translation: CASSLSLAVNTGELFF.

The chain uses TRBV7-9 and TRBJ1-4; 9 bases agree with TRBD1. Looked up from germline, CDR1 is SEHNR and CDR2 is FQNEAQ (reference sequence). The CDR3 has 15 amino acids. The V gene end was trimmed by 5 bases and the J gene end by 2 bases; junction bases not matched to a gene: 3. CDR3 region: CASSQTGGTNEKLFF. The CDR3, as DNA: TGTGCCAGCAGCCAGACAGGGGGTACTAATGAAAAACTGTTTTTT.

V usage is TRBV6-1 and J usage is TRBJ2-3; D perhaps matches TRBD2 (6 bases). Trimming shortened V by 0 bases and J by 0 bases, and 7 bases separated the two germline ends. Germline V gene sequence: CDR1 MNHNS, CDR2 SASEGT. The CDR3 totals 15 residues. CDR3 loop: CASSEADYSTDTQYF. The CDR3 DNA reads TGTGCCAGCAGTGAAGCGGACTACAGCACAGATACGCAGTATTTT.

J is TRBJ2-7 and V is TRBV5-6; D unresolved. Germline V gene lookup returns CDR1 SGHDT and CDR2 YYEEEE. The ends were cut back, 0 bases at V and 3 bases at J, with 10 bases in the middle. This CDR3 region has 14 residues. The CDR3 DNA reads as TGTGCCAGCAGCTTGGGAACAGTGCTCTACGAGCAGTACTTC. This gives the protein CASSLGTVLYEQYF.

The rearrangement uses TRBV28 and TRBJ1-2; 7 bases are a match to TRBD1. Germline values: CDR1 MDHEN, CDR2 SYDVKM. Trimming took 6 bases from V and 2 from J; bases not matched to a gene: 6. CDR3 length: 14 residues. The CDR3 is CASRHPDRNYGYTF. CDR3 in DNA: TGTGCCAGCAGACACCCGGACAGGAACTATGGCTACACCTTC.

The rearrangement uses TRBV5-1 and TRBJ1-5, with 10 bases lining up with TRBD1. This CDR3 spans 14 amino acids. The V gene's germline CDR1 is SGHRS and CDR2 YFSETQ. V gave up 7 bases and J gave up 5 bases; unmatched junction bases: 6. CDR3 sequence reads: CASSRDRGDQPQHF. The CDR3 nucleotides read TGCGCCAGCTCCCGGGACAGGGGTGATCAGCCCCAGCATTTT.

The chain employs TRBV27 and TRBJ2-1, with 10 bases aligning to TRBD2. The CDR3 sequence is 14 residues long. Germline trimming cut 4 bases from V and 10 bases from J; bases unmatched to any gene: 7. The germline V gene encodes CDR1 MNHEY and CDR2 SMNVEV (reference sequence). In DNA, the CDR3 is TGTGCCAGCAGTTCGGGACTAGCGACTCCCGAGCAGTTCTTC. Translating it yields CASSSGLATPEQFF.

This clone was seen only a few times. The V call is TRBV4-2, the J call TRBJ2-7; the D gene is possibly TRBD2 (6 bases). Germline lookup yields CDR1 LGHNA and CDR2 YNFKEQ. Trimming left V 2 bases short and J 2 bases short, with 13 bases between. There are 15 residues in the CDR3. CDR3 sequence reads: CASSQTSGSAYEQYF. DNA for the CDR3: TGTGCCAGCAGCCAAACGAGCGGGTCAGCCTACGAGCAGTACTTC.

V gene TRBV12-5 combines with J gene TRBJ2-5, with a weak D call TRBD2 (5 bases). The length of the CDR3 is 15 residues. Germline CDR1 and CDR2: LGHNT and FRNRAP. V was trimmed by 7 bases and J by 0 bases, leaving 15 bases between them. The CDR3 loop reads CASALSYGNQETQYF. CDR3 nucleotides: TGTGCTAGTGCCCTTTCTTACGGGAACCAAGAGACCCAGTACTTC. The complete variable domain, with remaining parts taken from reference TRBV12-5 and TRBJ2-5, reads DARVTQTPRHKVTEMGQEVTMRCQPILGHNTVFWYRQTMMQGLELLAYFRNRAPLDDSGMPKDRFSAEMPDATLATLKIQPSEPRDSAVYFCASALSYGNQETQYFGPGTRLLVL.

This rearrangement joins TRBV7-8 to TRBJ1-1; TRBD1 might be the D (5 bases). Trimming stripped 1 base from V and 0 bases from J, with 9 bases between. The germline V gene encodes CDR1 SGHVS and CDR2 FQNEAQ. This CDR3 contains 15 residues. CDR3 residues: CASSLVGGVNTEAFF. CDR3 DNA sequence: TGTGCCAGCAGCTTAGTTGGGGGGGTGAACACTGAAGCTTTCTTT.

This rearrangement joins TRBV5-1 to TRBJ1-2; D unclear. V lost 4 bases and J 7 bases, leaving 17 bases between the germline ends. The CDR3 is made up of 14 amino acids. Germline V lookup: CDR1 SGHRS, CDR2 YFSETQ. The CDR3: CASSPTAIVSGYTF. The DNA for the CDR3 is TGCGCCAGCAGCCCCACAGCTATTGTAAGTGGCTACACCTTC.

This clone has more than one count but fewer than ten. CDR3 amino acids: CASSYKPRREYGSPLHF. CDR3 DNA: TGTGCCAGCAGCTACAAACCGAGGCGTGAGTATGGTTCACCCCTCCACTTT. V is TRBV9 and J is TRBJ1-6, with D unclear. Germline V gives CDR1 SGDLS, CDR2 YYNGEE. V was shortened by 4 bases and J by 9 bases, with 23 bases between the two germline ends. The CDR3 sequence is 17 residues long.

The genes are TRBV24-1 and TRBJ2-5; 7 bases match TRBD2. V lost 4 bases, J lost 1 base, and 8 bases stayed unmatched. Germline lookup yields CDR1 KGHDR and CDR2 SFDVKD. The CDR3 spans 16 residues. CDR3 nucleotides: TGTGCCACCAGTGAGGGGGGGACCTCAATCCAAGAGACCCAGTACTTC. This sequence encodes CATSEGGTSIQETQYF.

The chain recombines TRBV28 with TRBJ1-1; no reliable D call. V was clipped by 2 bases and J by 4 bases, with 8 bases between them. The CDR3 totals 13 residues. Per the germline V gene, CDR1 is MDHEN and CDR2 is SYDVKM. The CDR3 DNA is TGTGCCAGCAGTTTACTACCGCCCACTGAAGCTTTCTTT. Its protein is CASSLLPPTEAFF.

The rearrangement uses TRBV5-1 and TRBJ1-5; weak D call: TRBD1 (6 bases). Germline V gives CDR1 SGHRS, CDR2 YFSETQ. The germline V and J ends were trimmed by 1 base and 5 bases, with 10 bases remaining between them. The CDR3 runs 14 residues. Written as DNA, the CDR3 is TGCGCCAGCAGCTTGCTGTCAGGGGATCAGCCCCAGCATTTT. Residues: CASSLLSGDQPQHF.